This T cell receptor (beta chain) was sequenced for a study of blood T cell repertoires in COVID-19. The protocol was immunoSEQ multiplex PCR, while the TCRdb copy is restricted to in-frame clones and leaves out a portion. The table shows fewer than 120,000 clones, with 70% to 90% occurring only once. The receptor was isolated from a human donor in a cohort sampled during active COVID-19. Sequencing was carried out using peripheral blood.

The CDR3 DNA reads as TGTGCCACCAGCAGAGATCGACAGGGAGGCTACACCTTC. Translated: CATSRDRQGGYTF. The chain joins TRBV15 to TRBJ1-2; 7 bases match TRBD1. The CDR3 has 13 amino acids. Germline V gene lookup returns CDR1 LNHNV and CDR2 YYDKDF (reference sequence). Trimming took 0 bases from V and 8 from J; bases not matched to a gene: 3.